The rows below give T cell receptor beta chains drawn from one sample of a study of beta chain features in type 1 diabetes. Method: immunoSEQ multiplex PCR; TCRdb's copy keeps in-frame clones and lacks some. In the table there are fewer than 350,000 clones, around 20% of which are singletons. Sequencing was performed on naive CD4+ T cells from blood. The receptors were gathered from a woman under 30 in good health. The CDR3 runs from the conserved cysteine through the conserved F or W. A D gene is named only where the DNA matches it firmly. Where a row states a size, it is once, few, many or the class of an expanded clone; other rows omit it.

TRBJ2-2 TRBV6-5 - - TGTGCCAGCAGTCGACAGGAGGTCACCGGGGAGCTGTTTTTT CASSRQEVTGELFF
TRBJ2-5 TRBV5-6 - - TGTGCCAGCACAAAACTCGACCGGGATCTATGGAGAGAGACCCAGTACTTC CASTKLDRDLWRETQYF
TRBJ2-6 TRBV19 - - TGTGCCAGTCGAGACAGCTCTGGGGCCAACGTCCTGACTTTC CASRDSSGANVLTF
TRBJ1-5 TRBV4-1 few - TGCGCCAGCAGCCAAGTACGGGGTCAGCCCCAGCATTTT CASSQVRGQPQHF
TRBJ1-5 TRBV6-6 few TRBD1 TGTGCCAGTGTCTTCGGACAGGGGAAGGATCAGCCCCAGCATTTT CASVFGQGKDQPQHF
TRBJ2-3 TRBV29-1 - - TGCAGTGATGAGACGCAGTATTTT CSDETQYF
TRBJ2-5 TRBV9 - - TGTGCCAGCAGCGTAGCGGGGGGCCTGCAAGAGACCCAGTACTTC CASSVAGGLQETQYF
TRBJ2-5 TRBV19 few - TGTGCCAGTAGTTCACGACAGTTGGGAGGGGGAGATGAGACCCAGTACTTC CASSSRQLGGGDETQYF
TRBJ2-1 TRBV5-1 few - TGCGCCAGCAGCCTGGGCTACGGGAGTTACAATGAGCAGTTCTTC CASSLGYGSYNEQFF
TRBJ2-1 TRBV18 few TRBD2 TGTGCCAGCTCACCACCGGTTGCGGGGGAAGAGGATGAGCAGTTCTTC CASSPPVAGEEDEQFF
TRBJ1-5 TRBV7-9 - - TGTGCCAGCAGCTCCCGGGAGCAAAATCAGCCCCAGCATTTT CASSSREQNQPQHF
TRBJ2-1 TRBV6-1 few TRBD1 TGTGCCAGCAGTCTACAGGGGGCTATGGCAAATGAGCAGTTCTTC CASSLQGAMANEQFF
TRBJ2-7 TRBV6-6 few TRBD1 TGTGCCAGCAGTAGGACAGGGGACGACTACGAGCAGTACTTC CASSRTGDDYEQYF
TRBJ2-6 TRBV2 few - TGTGCCAGCAGTGAACGGGGTCCCGGGGCCAACGTCCTGACTTTC CASSERGPGANVLTF
TRBJ1-1 TRBV29-1 - - TGCAGCGTTGCCCGGGATGTGAACACTGAAGCTTTCTTT CSVARDVNTEAFF
TRBJ1-1 TRBV29-1 - TRBD1 TGCAGCGTTAAGGGAGGGACAGGGCGGACTGAAGCTTTCTTT CSVKGGTGRTEAFF
TRBJ2-5 TRBV4-1 few - TGCGCCAGCAGCGGCCAGGGTATAGTGGAGACCCAGTACTTC CASSGQGIVETQYF
TRBJ2-3 TRBV6-6 few - TGTGCCAGCAGTAAGAACAACGCAGATACGCAGTATTTT CASSKNNADTQYF
TRBJ1-1 TRBV2 - - TGTGCCACCAAAGAGGTTGGATTGAACACTGAAGCTTTCTTT CATKEVGLNTEAFF
TRBJ1-6 TRBV2 - - TGTGCCAGCACTTGGGGAGAGACGCTGAATTCACCCCTCCACTTT CASTWGETLNSPLHF
TRBJ1-2 TRBV25-1 few - TGTGCCAGCAGTGAATATACCAGGGATCATAGCTATGGCTACACCTTC CASSEYTRDHSYGYTF
TRBJ2-7 TRBV7-7 few TRBD2 TGTGCTAGCAGCTTACTAGCGGGAGGAGAATACGAGCAGTACTTC CASSLLAGGEYEQYF
TRBJ2-3 TRBV7-3 - TRBD2 TGTGCCAGCAGCTTATATGCGGGGGGCAGGGATACGCAGTATTTT CASSLYAGGRDTQYF
TRBJ2-3 TRBV9 - TRBD2 TGTGCCAGCAGCGTCGAGGCAGTAGCGGGGGGTACGCAGTATTTT CASSVEAVAGGTQYF
TRBJ2-5 TRBV5-4 few TRBD2 TGTGCCAGCAGCTTTCAGCTAGCGGGAGATCGGGAGACCCAGTACTTC CASSFQLAGDRETQYF
TRBJ1-2 TRBV19 - - TGTGCCACCCGGGAGGGTAACTATGGCTACACCTTC CATREGNYGYTF
TRBJ2-7 TRBV13 few TRBD1 TGTGCCAGCAGCTCCAGGACAGGCCACTCCTACGAGCAGTACTTC CASSSRTGHSYEQYF
TRBJ2-1 TRBV7-2 few - TGTGCCAGCAGCTTAGCGCTCGAGGATGAGCAGTTCTTC CASSLALEDEQFF
TRBJ1-2 TRBV6-5 - - TGTGCCAGCAGTTACTCACAGAGCCCTGGTGGCTACACCTTC CASSYSQSPGGYTF
TRBJ1-4 TRBV2 - TRBD1 TGTGCCAGCACCCCGGACAGGCTTGGGGAAAAACTGTTTTTT CASTPDRLGEKLFF
TRBJ2-7 TRBV5-1 - TRBD2 TGCGCCAGCAGGCGGACTAGCGGACGCTACGAGCAGTACTTC CASRRTSGRYEQYF
TRBJ1-1 TRBV4-1 few TRBD1 TGCGCCAGCAGCCGGGACAGGGGGCCGCCGAACACTGAAGCTTTCTTT CASSRDRGPPNTEAFF
TRBJ1-2 TRBV18 few TRBD1 TGTGCCAGCTCACCACCGTTACCCCGACAGGGAGGCTACACCTTC CASSPPLPRQGGYTF
TRBJ2-3 TRBV5-1 few TRBD2 TGCGCCAGCAGCCCGGTACTAGCGGGGAGCACAGATACGCAGTATTTT CASSPVLAGSTDTQYF
TRBJ2-3 TRBV29-1 - - TGCAGCGTGGAGGGACCGACGGCGGCAGATACGCAGTATTTT CSVEGPTAADTQYF
TRBJ2-5 TRBV14 - - TGTGCCAGCAGCCAAGATCTAGTCAGGGGCCAAGAGACCCAGTACTTC CASSQDLVRGQETQYF
TRBJ2-7 TRBV6-6 few - TGTGCCATCAGTGAGTCGCCCCGGGATGAGCAGTACTTC CAISESPRDEQYF
TRBJ2-4 TRBV2 few - TGTGCCAGCAGCTCACACCCCCGGGTGAACATTCAGTACTTC CASSSHPRVNIQYF
TRBJ2-7 TRBV7-9 few TRBD1 TGTGCCAGCAGCTTAGACGGGACAGGGTGGGACGAGCAGTACTTC CASSLDGTGWDEQYF
TRBJ2-7 TRBV4-3 few - TGCGCCAGCAGCCAAGAGGTGACTAGCTACGAGCAGTACTTC CASSQEVTSYEQYF
TRBJ2-7 TRBV6-6 - - TGTGCCAGCAGATCAGGGTTCGGCGAGCAGTACTTC CASRSGFGEQYF
TRBJ2-6 TRBV9 few - TGTGCCAGCAGCGCGGGATTCTCTGGGGCCAACGTCCTGACTTTC CASSAGFSGANVLTF
TRBJ2-5 TRBV5-4 few TRBD2 TGTGCCAGCAGCTCGGTGACTAGCGCGGAGACCCAGTACTTC CASSSVTSAETQYF
TRBJ1-2 TRBV4-2 few TRBD1 TGTGCCAGCAGCTACTCGACAGGGGAAAACTATGGCTACACCTTC CASSYSTGENYGYTF
TRBJ2-7 TRBV29-1 - TRBD2 TGCAGCGTTGAAGGCGGGACTAGCGGCTACGAGCAGTACTTC CSVEGGTSGYEQYF
TRBJ2-1 TRBV6-5 once TRBD2 TGTGCCAGCAGTTACTCGGGACTAGCTGGGGAGCAGTTCTTC CASSYSGLAGEQFF
TRBJ2-1 TRBV30 - - TGTGCCTGGATCAAAGGGAGCGGGTTTTACAATGAGCAGTTCTTC CAWIKGSGFYNEQFF
TRBJ1-4 TRBV5-1 - TRBD1 TGCGCCAGCAGCTATGGGACAGGGGGTGAAAAACTGTTTTTT CASSYGTGGEKLFF
TRBJ1-1 TRBV18 - - TGTGCCAGCTCGGACGGACAAGACACTGAAGCTTTCTTT CASSDGQDTEAFF
TRBJ1-2 TRBV10-3 - TRBD1 TGTGCCGGAGCCTCAGGGGGCCTCTATGGCTACACCTTC CAGASGGLYGYTF
TRBJ1-1 TRBV18 few TRBD1 TGTGCCAGCTCACAAGGACAGGGCGTCATGAACACTGAAGCTTTCTTT CASSQGQGVMNTEAFF
TRBJ2-1 TRBV2 - - TGTGCCAGCTCCTTAGGGGGACTAGAGCAGTTCTTC CASSLGGLEQFF
TRBJ2-7 TRBV30 - - TGTGCCTGGAGTCGACTAACCTATCTCTACGAGCAGTACTTC CAWSRLTYLYEQYF
TRBJ2-7 TRBV30 few - TGTGCCTGGAGAACAAGCGGGACAACCTACGAGCAGTACTTC CAWRTSGTTYEQYF
TRBJ1-2 TRBV14 few - TGTGCCAGCAGCCGTTCCCTTCGGGGCTACACCTTC CASSRSLRGYTF